This T cell receptor (beta chain) was profiled in a study of blood T cell repertoires in COVID-19. Study-wide context: The analysed material was cDNA or gDNA that came from T cells, B-cell-depleted T cells, or PBMCs.

Measured with immunoSEQ multiplex PCR; TCRdb has only the in-frame clones, and not every one. The repertoire includes over 90,000 clones, about four fifths of them detected once, and around 4.8% sits in the top ten. This clone was counted only a few times. Source material: peripheral blood. This receptor was taken from a man older than 75 with COVID-19, enrolled during active disease.

The CDR3 bases are TGCGCCAGCAGCTTGGCCGGGACAGGCATCCAAGAGACCCAGTACTTC. Translating gives CASSLAGTGIQETQYF. The chain has TRBV5-1 and TRBJ2-5, with 8 bases that match TRBD1. Trimming cost V 0 bases and J 1 base; bases outside gene matches: 5. Germline values: CDR1 SGHRS, CDR2 YFSETQ. The CDR3 spans 16 residues.